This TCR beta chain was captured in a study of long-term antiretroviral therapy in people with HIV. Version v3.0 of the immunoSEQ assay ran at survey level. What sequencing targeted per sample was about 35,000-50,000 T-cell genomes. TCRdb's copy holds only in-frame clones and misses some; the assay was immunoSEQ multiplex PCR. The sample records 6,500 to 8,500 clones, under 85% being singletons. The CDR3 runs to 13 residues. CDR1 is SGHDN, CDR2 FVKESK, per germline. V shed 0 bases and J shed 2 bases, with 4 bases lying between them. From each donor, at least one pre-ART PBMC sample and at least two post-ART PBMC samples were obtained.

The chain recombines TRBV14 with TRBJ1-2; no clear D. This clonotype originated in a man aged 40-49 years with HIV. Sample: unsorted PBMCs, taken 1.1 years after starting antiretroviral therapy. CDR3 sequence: CASSQEFNYGYTF. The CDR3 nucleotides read TGTGCCAGCAGCCAAGAATTCAACTATGGCTACACCTTC.